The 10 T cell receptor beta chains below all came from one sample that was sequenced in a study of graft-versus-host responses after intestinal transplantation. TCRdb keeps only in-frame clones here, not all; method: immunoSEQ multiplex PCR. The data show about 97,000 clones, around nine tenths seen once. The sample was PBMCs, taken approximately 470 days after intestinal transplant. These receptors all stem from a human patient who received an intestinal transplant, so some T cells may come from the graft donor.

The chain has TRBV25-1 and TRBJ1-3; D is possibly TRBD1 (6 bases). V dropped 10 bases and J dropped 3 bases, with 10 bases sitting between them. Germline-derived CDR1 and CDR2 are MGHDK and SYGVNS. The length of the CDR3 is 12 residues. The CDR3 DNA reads TGTGCCACCACAGGGTATGGAAACACCATATATTTT. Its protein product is CATTGYGNTIYF.

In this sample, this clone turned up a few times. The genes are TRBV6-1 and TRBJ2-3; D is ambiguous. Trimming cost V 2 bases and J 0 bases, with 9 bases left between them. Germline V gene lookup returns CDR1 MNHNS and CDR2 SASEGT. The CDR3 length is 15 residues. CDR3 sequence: CASSERILSTDTQYF. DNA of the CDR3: TGTGCCAGCAGTGAAAGGATCCTTAGCACAGATACGCAGTATTTT.

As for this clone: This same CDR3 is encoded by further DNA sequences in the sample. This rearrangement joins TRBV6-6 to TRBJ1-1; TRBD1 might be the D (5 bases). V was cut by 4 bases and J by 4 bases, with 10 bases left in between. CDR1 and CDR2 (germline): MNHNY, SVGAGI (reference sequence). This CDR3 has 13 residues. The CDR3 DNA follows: TGTGCCAGCAGTTCTGGGGGGGGCACTGAAGCTTTCTTT. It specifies CASSSGGGTEAFF.

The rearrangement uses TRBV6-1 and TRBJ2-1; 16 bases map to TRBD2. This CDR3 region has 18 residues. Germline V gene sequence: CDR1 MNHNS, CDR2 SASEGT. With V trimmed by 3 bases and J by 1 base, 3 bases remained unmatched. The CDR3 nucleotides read TGTGCCAGCAGTGACCCGGGACTAGCGGGGGGGTCCTACAATGAGCAGTTCTTC. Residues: CASSDPGLAGGSYNEQFF.

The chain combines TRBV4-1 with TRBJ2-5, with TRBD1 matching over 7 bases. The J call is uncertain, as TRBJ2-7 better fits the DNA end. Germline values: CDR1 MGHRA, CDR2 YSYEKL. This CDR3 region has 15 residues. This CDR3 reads CASSQLQGLPYEQYF. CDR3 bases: TGCGCCAGCAGCCAACTACAGGGGCTCCCCTACGAGCAGTACTTC.

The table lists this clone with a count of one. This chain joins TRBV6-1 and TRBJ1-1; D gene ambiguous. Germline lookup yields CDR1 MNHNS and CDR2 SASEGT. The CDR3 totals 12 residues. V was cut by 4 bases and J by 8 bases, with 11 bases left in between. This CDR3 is CASSGVGQEAFF. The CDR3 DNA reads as TGTGCCAGCAGTGGGGTGGGTCAGGAAGCTTTCTTT.

CDR3 nucleotide sequence: TGTGCCAGTAGTGGGGCCCCGACCTACAATGAGCAGTTCTTC. Translation gives CASSGAPTYNEQFF. V usage is TRBV19 and J usage is TRBJ2-1; maybe TRBD1 (5 bases). V was pared by 5 bases and J by 2 bases, with 10 bases between. The CDR3 loop spans 14 amino acids. Germline CDR1 is LNHDA and CDR2 is SQIVND (reference sequence).

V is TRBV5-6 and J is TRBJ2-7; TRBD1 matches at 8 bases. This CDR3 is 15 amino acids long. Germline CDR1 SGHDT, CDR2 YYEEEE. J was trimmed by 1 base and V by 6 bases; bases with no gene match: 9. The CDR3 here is CASTNAGDRSYEQYF. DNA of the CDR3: TGTGCCAGCACCAACGCAGGGGACAGGTCCTACGAGCAGTACTTC. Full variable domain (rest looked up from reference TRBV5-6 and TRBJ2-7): DAGVTQSPTHLIKTRGQQVTLRCSPKSGHDTVSWYQQALGQGPQFIFQYYEEEERQRGNFPDRFSGHQFPNYSSELNVNALLLGDSALYLCASTNAGDRSYEQYFGPGTRLTVT.

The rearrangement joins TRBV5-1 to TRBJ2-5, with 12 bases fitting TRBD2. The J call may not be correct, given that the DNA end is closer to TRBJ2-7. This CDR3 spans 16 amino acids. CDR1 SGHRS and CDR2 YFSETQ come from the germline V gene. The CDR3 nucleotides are TGCGCCAGCAGCTCAAGGACTAGCGGGGTATCCTACGAGCAGTACTTC. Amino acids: CASSSRTSGVSYEQYF.

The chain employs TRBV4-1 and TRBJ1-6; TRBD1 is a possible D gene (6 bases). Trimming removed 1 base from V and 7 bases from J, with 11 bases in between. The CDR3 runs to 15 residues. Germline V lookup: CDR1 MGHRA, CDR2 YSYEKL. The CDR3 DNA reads TGCGCCAGCAGCCAAGTGGGGGCCACAAATTCACCCCTCCACTTT. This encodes CASSQVGATNSPLHF.